One sample yielded the 3 T cell receptor beta chains listed below, sequenced in a study of T cell clonality in common variable immunodeficiency. Overall study results and limits: In common variable immunodeficiency, TCR beta chains reportedly carried fewer deletions and N-nucleotide insertions.

Assay: immunoSEQ multiplex PCR; the TCRdb copy retains only in-frame clones and omits some. The sample offers around 13,000 clones and no singletons, the top ten holding around 6.5%. What these receptors recognize is not known. The specimen was peripheral blood mononuclear cells. These receptors all come from a human donor with common variable immunodeficiency.

This clone was seen a few times. The DNA ends 3 residues before the CDR3 does, and the rest of the CDR3 is filled in from the germline J gene. The genes are TRBV7-2 and TRBJ2-5, with 9 bases matching TRBD2. The CDR3 length is 15 residues. Germline values: CDR1 SGHTA, CDR2 FQGNSA. The J segment lost 1 base and the V segment lost 8 bases, leaving 8 bases of the junction unmatched. CDR3 DNA (partial): TGTGCCAGCGCCGGGACTAGCCGTCCCCAAGAGACC. It translates to CASAGTSRPQET. The whole CDR3 protein is CASAGTSRPQETQYF. The full variable domain, its missing parts supplied by reference TRBV7-2 and TRBJ2-5, is GAGVSQSPSNKVTEKGKDVELRCDPISGHTALYWYRQSLGQGLEFLIYFQGNSAPDKSGLPSDRFSAERTGGSVSTLTIQRTQQEDSAVYLCASAGTSRPQETQYFGPGTRLLVL.

In its sample, this clone was seen a few times. The observed sequence ends 3 residues before the CDR3 terminus, with the missing tail filled in from the germline J gene. The chain has TRBV30 and TRBJ2-1; perhaps TRBD2 as D (5 bases). The V gene lost 3 bases and the J gene lost 7 bases, with 19 bases spanning the gap. CDR1 and CDR2 from the germline V gene are GTSNPN and SVGIG (reference sequence). The CDR3 has 15 residues. The part of the CDR3 DNA that was read is TGTGCCTGGAGCCCGGCGGAGTTGGGCGGGAATGAG. Translation gives CAWSPAELGGNE. The full CDR3 reads CAWSPAELGGNEQFF.

CDR3 sequence: CASSLTGGRDYGYTF. The sequenced part of the CDR3 DNA is TGTGCCAGCAGCTTAACAGGGGGCAGGGACTATGGC. The rearrangement joins TRBV7-9 to TRBJ1-2; 9 bases are shared with TRBD1. The read terminates 3 residues ahead of where the CDR3 ends, so the germline J gene completes it. V trimming: 2 bases; J trimming: 3 bases; junction bases outside the gene matches: 4. CDR3 length: 15 residues. Germline CDR1 reads SEHNR; CDR2 reads FQNEAQ (reference sequence).